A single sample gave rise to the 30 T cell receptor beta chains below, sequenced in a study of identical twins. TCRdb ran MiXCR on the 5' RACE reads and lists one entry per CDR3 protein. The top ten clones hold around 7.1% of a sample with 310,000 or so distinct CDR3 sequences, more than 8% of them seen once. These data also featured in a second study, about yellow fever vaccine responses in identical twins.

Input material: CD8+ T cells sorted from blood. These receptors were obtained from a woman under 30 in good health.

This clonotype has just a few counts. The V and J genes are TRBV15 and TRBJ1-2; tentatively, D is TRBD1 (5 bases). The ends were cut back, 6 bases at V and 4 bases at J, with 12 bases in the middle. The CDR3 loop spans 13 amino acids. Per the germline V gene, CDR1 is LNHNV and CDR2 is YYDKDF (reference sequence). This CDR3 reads CATRPSGGYGYTF. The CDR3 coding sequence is TGTGCCACCAGACCGTCCGGGGGCTATGGCTACACCTTC.

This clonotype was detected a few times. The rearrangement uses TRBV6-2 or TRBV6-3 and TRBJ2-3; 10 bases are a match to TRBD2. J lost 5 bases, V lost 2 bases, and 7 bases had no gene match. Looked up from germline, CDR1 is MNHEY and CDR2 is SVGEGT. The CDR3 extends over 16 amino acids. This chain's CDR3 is CASSYDEAGGIDTQYF. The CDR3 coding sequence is TGTGCCAGCAGTTACGATGAAGCGGGAGGGATAGATACGCAGTATTTT.

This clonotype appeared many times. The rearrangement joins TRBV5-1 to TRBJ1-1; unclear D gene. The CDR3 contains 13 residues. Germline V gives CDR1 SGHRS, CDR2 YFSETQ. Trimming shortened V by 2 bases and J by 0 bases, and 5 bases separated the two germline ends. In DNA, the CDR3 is TGCGCCAGCAGCTTCGTTCTGAACACTGAAGCTTTCTTT. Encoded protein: CASSFVLNTEAFF.

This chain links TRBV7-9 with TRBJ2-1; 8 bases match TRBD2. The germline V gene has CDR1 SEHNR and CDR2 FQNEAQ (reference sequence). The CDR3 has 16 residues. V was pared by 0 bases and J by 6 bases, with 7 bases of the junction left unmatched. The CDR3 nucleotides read TGTGCCAGCAGCTTAGCGGGGGCTAGCGGGTTCAATGAGCAGTTCTTC. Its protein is CASSLAGASGFNEQFF.

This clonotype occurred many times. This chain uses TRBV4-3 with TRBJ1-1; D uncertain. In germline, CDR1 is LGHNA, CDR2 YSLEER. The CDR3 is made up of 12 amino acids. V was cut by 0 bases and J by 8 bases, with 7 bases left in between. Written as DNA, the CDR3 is TGCGCCAGCAGCCAAGACGCGAACGAAGCTTTCTTT. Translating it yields CASSQDANEAFF.

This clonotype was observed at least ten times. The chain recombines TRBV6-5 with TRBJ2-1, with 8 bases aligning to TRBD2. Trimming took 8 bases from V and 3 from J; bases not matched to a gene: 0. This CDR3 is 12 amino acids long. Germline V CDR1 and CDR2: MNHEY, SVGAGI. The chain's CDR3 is CASREGYNEQFF. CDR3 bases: TGTGCCAGCCGGGAGGGCTACAATGAGCAGTTCTTC.

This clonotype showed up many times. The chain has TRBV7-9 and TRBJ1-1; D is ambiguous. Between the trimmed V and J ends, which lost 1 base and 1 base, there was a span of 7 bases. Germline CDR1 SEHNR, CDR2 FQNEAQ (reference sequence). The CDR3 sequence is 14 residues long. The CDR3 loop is CASSLVEPNTEAFF. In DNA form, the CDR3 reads TGTGCCAGCAGCTTAGTGGAACCGAACACTGAAGCTTTCTTT.

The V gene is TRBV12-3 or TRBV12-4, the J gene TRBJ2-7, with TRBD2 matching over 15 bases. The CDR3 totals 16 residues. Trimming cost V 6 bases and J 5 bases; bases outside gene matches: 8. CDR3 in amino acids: CASSDGLAGGPHEQYF. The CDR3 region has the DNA TGTGCCAGCAGCGATGGACTAGCGGGGGGGCCCCACGAGCAGTACTTC.

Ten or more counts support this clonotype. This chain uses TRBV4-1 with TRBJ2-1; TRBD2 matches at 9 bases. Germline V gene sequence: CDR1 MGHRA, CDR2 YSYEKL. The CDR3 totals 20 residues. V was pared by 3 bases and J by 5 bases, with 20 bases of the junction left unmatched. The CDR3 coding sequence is TGCGCCAGCAGCCAGCACCACCCTCTCTCCCTAGCGGGGTCCAACAATGAGCAGTTCTTC. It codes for CASSQHHPLSLAGSNNEQFF.

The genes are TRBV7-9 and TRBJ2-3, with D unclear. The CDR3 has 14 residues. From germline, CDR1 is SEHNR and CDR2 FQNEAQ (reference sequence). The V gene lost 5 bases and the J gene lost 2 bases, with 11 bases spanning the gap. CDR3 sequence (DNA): TGTGCCAGCAGCCCCACCGCGCTCACAGATACGCAGTATTTT. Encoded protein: CASSPTALTDTQYF.

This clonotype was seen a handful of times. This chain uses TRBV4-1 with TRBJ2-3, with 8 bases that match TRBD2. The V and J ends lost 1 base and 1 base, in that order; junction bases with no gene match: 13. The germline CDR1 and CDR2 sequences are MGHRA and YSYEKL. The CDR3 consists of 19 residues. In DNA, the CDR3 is TGCGCCAGCAGCCAAGTCGTGGTTCCCGAACTAGCGGGCACAGATACGCAGTATTTT. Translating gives CASSQVVVPELAGTDTQYF.

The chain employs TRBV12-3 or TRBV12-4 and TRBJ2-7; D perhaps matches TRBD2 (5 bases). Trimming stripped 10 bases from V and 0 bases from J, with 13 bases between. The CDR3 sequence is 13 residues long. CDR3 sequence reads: CATATTSSYEQYF. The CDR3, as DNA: TGTGCCACAGCAACCACTAGCTCCTACGAGCAGTACTTC.

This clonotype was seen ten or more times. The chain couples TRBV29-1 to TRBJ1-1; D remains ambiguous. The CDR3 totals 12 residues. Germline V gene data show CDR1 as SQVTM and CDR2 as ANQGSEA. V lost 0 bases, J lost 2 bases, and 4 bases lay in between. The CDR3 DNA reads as TGCAGCGTTGAAGACGTCAACACTGAAGCTTTCTTT. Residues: CSVEDVNTEAFF. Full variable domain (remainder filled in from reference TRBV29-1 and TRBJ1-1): SAVISQKPSRDICQRGTSLTIQCQVDSQVTMMFWYRQQPGQSLTLIATANQGSEATYESGFVIDKFPISRPNLTFSTLTVSNMSPEDSSIYLCSVEDVNTEAFFGQGTRLTVV.

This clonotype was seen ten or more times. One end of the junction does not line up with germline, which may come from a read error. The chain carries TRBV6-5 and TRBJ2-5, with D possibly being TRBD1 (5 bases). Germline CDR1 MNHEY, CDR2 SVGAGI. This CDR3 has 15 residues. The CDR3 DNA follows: TGTGCCAGCAGTGACTCCGCAGGGTCGCAAGAGACCCAGTACTTC. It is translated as CASSDSAGSQETQYF.

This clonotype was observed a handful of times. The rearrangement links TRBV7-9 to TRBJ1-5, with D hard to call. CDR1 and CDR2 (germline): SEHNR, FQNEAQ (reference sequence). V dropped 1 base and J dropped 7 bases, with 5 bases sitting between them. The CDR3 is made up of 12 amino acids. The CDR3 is CASSLDGQPQHF. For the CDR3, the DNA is TGTGCCAGCAGCTTAGACGGCCAGCCCCAGCATTTT.

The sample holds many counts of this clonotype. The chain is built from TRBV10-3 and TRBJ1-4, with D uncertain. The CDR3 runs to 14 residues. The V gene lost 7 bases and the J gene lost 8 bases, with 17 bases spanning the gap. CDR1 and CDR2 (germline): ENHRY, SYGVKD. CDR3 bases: TGTGCCATCACCGGGGAACTAGGTCAGGAAAAACTGTTTTTT. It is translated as CAITGELGQEKLFF.

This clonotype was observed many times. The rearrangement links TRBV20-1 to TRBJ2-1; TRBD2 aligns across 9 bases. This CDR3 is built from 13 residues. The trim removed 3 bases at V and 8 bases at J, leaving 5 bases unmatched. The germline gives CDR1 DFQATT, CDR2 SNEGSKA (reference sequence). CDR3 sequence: CSASGGRADEQFF. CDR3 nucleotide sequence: TGCAGTGCTAGTGGCGGGAGGGCCGATGAGCAGTTCTTC.

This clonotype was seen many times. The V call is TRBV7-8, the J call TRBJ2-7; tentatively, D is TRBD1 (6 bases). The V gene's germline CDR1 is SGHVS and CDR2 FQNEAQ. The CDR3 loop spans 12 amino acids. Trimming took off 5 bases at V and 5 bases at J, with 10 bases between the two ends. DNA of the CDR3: TGTGCCAGCAGCCCAGGGGCCCACGAGCAGTACTTC. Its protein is CASSPGAHEQYF.

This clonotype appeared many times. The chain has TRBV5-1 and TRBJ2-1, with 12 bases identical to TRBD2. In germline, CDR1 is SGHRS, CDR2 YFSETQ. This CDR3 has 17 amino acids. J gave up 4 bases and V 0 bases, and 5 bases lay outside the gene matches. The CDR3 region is CASSLELAGGPYNEQFF. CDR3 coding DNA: TGCGCCAGCAGCTTGGAGCTAGCGGGAGGGCCATACAATGAGCAGTTCTTC.

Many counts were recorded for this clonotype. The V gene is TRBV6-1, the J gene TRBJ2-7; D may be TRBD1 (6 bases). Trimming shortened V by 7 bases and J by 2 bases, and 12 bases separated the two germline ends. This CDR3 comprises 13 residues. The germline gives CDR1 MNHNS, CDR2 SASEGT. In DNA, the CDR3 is TGTGCCAGCACGCCAGGGGAAGCCTACGAGCAGTACTTC. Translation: CASTPGEAYEQYF.

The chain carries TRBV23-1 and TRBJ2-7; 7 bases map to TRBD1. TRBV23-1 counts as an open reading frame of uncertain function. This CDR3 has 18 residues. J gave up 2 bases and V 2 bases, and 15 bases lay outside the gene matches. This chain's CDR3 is CASSQQASGDRSTYEQYF. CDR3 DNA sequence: TGCGCCAGCAGTCAACAGGCCAGTGGGGACAGATCTACCTACGAGCAGTACTTC.

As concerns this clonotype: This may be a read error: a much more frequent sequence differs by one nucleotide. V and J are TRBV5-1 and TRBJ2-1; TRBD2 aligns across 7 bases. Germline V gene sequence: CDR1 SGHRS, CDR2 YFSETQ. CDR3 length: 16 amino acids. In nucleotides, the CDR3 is TGCGCCAGCAGTTACGAAGGCGGGAGCCCATACAATGAGAAGTTCTTC. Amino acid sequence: CASSYEGGSPYNEKFF.

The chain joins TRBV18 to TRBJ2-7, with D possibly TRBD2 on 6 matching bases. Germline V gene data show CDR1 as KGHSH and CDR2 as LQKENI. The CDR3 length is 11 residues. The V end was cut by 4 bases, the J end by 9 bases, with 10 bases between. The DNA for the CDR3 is TGTGCCAGCTCACTCCAGGAGGGGCAGTACTTC. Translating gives CASSLQEGQYF.

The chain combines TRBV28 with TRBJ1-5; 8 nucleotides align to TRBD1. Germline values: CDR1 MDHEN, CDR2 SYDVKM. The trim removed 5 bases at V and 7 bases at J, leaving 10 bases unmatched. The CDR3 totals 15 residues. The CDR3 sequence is CASSIFGQGRQPQHF. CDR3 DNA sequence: TGTGCCAGCAGTATATTCGGACAGGGCCGCCAGCCCCAGCATTTT. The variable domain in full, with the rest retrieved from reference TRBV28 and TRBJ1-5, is DVKVTQSSRYLVKRTGEKVFLECVQDMDHENMFWYRQDPGLGLRLIYFSYDVKMKEKGDIPEGYSVSREKKERFSLILESASTNQTSMYLCASSIFGQGRQPQHFGDGTRLSIL.

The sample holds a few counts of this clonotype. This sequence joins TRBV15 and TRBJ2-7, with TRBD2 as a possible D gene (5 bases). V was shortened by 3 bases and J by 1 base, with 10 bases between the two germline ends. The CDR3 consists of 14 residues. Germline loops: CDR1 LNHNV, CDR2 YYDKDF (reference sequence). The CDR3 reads CATSSSGSSYEQYF. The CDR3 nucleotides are TGTGCCACCAGCAGCTCGGGATCGTCCTACGAGCAGTACTTC. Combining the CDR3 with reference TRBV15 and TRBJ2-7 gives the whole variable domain DAMVIQNPRYQVTQFGKPVTLSCSQTLNHNVMYWYQQKSSQAPKLLFHYYDKDFNNEADTPDNFQSRRPNTSFCFLDIRSPGLGDTAMYLCATSSSGSSYEQYFGPGTRLTVT.

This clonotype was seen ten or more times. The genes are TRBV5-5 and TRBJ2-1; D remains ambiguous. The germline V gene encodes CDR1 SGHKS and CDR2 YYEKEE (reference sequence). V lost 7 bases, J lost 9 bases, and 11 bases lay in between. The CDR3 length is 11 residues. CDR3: CASSPGLEQFF. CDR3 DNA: TGTGCCAGCTCACCAGGCCTTGAGCAGTTCTTC. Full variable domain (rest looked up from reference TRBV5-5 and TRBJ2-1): DAGVTQSPTHLIKTRGQQVTLRCSPISGHKSVSWYQQVLGQGPQFIFQYYEKEERGRGNFPDRFSARQFPNYSSELNVNALLLGDSALYLCASSPGLEQFFGPGTRLTVL.

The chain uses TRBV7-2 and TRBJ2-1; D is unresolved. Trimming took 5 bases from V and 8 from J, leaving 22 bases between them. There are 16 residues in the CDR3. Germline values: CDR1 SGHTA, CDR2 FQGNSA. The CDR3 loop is CASSLPAASLYDEQFF. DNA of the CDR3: TGTGCCAGCAGCCTCCCGGCCGCAAGTTTGTATGATGAGCAGTTCTTC.

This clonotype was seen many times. CDR3 amino acids: CSVEAKVLANYGYTF. The DNA for the CDR3 is TGCAGCGTTGAAGCGAAGGTCTTAGCTAACTATGGCTACACCTTC. The chain uses TRBV29-1 and TRBJ1-2; unclear D gene. The CDR3 totals 15 residues. Germline V gene lookup returns CDR1 SQVTM and CDR2 ANQGSEA. V gave up 1 base and J gave up 0 bases, with 12 bases separating them.

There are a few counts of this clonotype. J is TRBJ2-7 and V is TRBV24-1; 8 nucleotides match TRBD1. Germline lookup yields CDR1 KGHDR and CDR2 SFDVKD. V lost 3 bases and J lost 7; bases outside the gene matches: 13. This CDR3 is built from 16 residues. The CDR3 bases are TGTGCCACCAGTGATCGACCGGGACAGGACAAGGGGGAGCAGTACTTC. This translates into CATSDRPGQDKGEQYF.

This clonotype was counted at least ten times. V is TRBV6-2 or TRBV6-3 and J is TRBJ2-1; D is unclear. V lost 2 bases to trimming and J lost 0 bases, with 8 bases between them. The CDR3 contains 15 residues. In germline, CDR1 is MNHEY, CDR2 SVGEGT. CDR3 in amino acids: CASSYAVSSYNEQFF. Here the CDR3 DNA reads TGTGCCAGCAGTTACGCGGTTAGCTCCTACAATGAGCAGTTCTTC.